This entry concerns a single T cell receptor (beta chain). The CDR3 covers 17 residues. J gave up 4 bases and V 4 bases, and 9 bases lay outside the gene matches. Germline values: CDR1 SGDLS, CDR2 YYNGEE. TCRdb independently ran MiXCR on the RT-PCR reads; one entry per CDR3 protein. The sample includes fewer than 800,000 distinct CDR3 sequences, approximately 15% of them seen just once. The source is a female donor in good health, serving as a healthy control. The rearrangement joins TRBV9 to TRBJ2-1, with TRBD2 identical over 12 bases. The sample comprised memory CD4+ T cells from blood. The CDR3 coding sequence is TGTGCCAGCAGCCCCTGGCTAGCGGGGGGGCCATACAATGAGCAGTTCTTC. Its translation: CASSPWLAGGPYNEQFF.